The 10 T cell receptor beta chains listed next were all sequenced from one sample in a study of low-dose radiotherapy and immunotherapy resistance in tumors. With a constant-region primer and a V-primer adapter, TCRs were subjected to approximately 20 PCR cycles of amplification. From the reads, TCRdb called clonotypes with MiXCR, one entry per CDR3 protein. This table holds under 60,000 distinct CDR3 sequences, approximately 33% found once. Indicated time point: after trial treatment. Treatment of the sample: LDRT plus nivolumab, ipilimumab, low-dose cyclophosphamide and aspirin (RACIN trial). The sequences come from PBMCs, collected after low-dose radiotherapy plus immunotherapy. The receptors come from a male donor with rectosigmoid adenocarcinoma.

This clonotype occurred a few times. The rearrangement links TRBV10-3 to TRBJ1-1; 11 positions match TRBD1. J lost 4 bases, V lost 5 bases, and 9 bases had no gene match. In germline, CDR1 is ENHRY, CDR2 SYGVKD. The CDR3 loop spans 16 amino acids. The CDR3 DNA is TGTGCCATCAGTTCCGGGACAGGGGGTGTGGGCACTGAAGCTTTCTTT. Protein sequence: CAISSGTGGVGTEAFF.

This clonotype was seen repeatedly, ten times or more. V and J are TRBV7-9 and TRBJ2-6; 9 bases are shared with TRBD1. Looked up from germline, CDR1 is SEHNR and CDR2 is FQNEAQ (reference sequence). The V segment lost 1 base and the J segment 1 base; nucleotides outside the gene matches: 11. This CDR3 spans 20 amino acids. In nucleotides, the CDR3 is TGTGCCAGCAGCTTAGAGGACCGGGACAGGGTCTTATCTGGGGCCAACGTCCTGACTTTC. Protein: CASSLEDRDRVLSGANVLTF.

This clonotype was counted ten times or more. The chain uses TRBV4-3 and TRBJ2-1; D assignment may be TRBD1 or TRBD2 (5 bases each). V shed 0 bases and J shed 3 bases, with 9 bases lying between them. Germline loops: CDR1 LGHNA, CDR2 YSLEER. The CDR3 has 15 residues. The CDR3 DNA reads as TGCGCCAGCAGCCAAGACGGGACGGACTACAATGAGCAGTTCTTC. Translating it yields CASSQDGTDYNEQFF.

This CDR3 is CASSSLLAVPGTDTQYF. The CDR3, as DNA: TGTGCCAGCAGCAGTTTACTAGCGGTCCCTGGTACAGATACGCAGTATTTT. The chain employs TRBV5-3 and TRBJ2-3, with 8 bases matching TRBD2. TRBV5-3 is an ORF, and what it does is uncertain. V trimming: 8 bases; J trimming: 3 bases; junction bases outside the gene matches: 17. This CDR3 has 17 amino acids.

This clonotype was detected many times. The gene calls are TRBV6-6 and TRBJ2-3, with 8 positions matching TRBD1. Per germline, CDR1 MNHNY and CDR2 SVGAGI (reference sequence). The CDR3 is 15 amino acids. With V trimmed by 7 bases and J by 4 bases, 10 bases remained unmatched. CDR3 loop: CASTPGQGKADTQYF. The CDR3 DNA follows: TGTGCCAGCACGCCCGGACAGGGAAAAGCAGATACGCAGTATTTT.

This clonotype was observed many times. The chain joins TRBV9 to TRBJ2-4; 10 bases agree with TRBD1. Germline loops: CDR1 SGDLS, CDR2 YYNGEE. The CDR3 consists of 14 residues. V dropped 0 bases and J dropped 7; count of bases not matched to a gene: 1. The CDR3 DNA is TGTGCCAGCAGCGTAGGGACAGGGGGGAACATTCAGTACTTC. Protein product: CASSVGTGGNIQYF.

The chain links TRBV5-5 to TRBJ2-1; 14 bases line up with TRBD2. The CDR3 is 16 amino acids. After removal of 5 bases from V and 4 bases from J, the junction contained 5 bases not matched to a gene. Per germline, CDR1 SGHKS and CDR2 YYEKEE (reference sequence). In DNA form, the CDR3 reads TGTGCCAGCAGGACGACTAGCGGGGGGGGATACAATGAGCAGTTCTTC. It is translated as CASRTTSGGGYNEQFF.

This clonotype is labeled as medium-sized. This rearrangement joins TRBV5-1 to TRBJ2-2; D is possibly TRBD2 (6 bases). The CDR3 runs to 15 residues. Germline V gives CDR1 SGHRS, CDR2 YFSETQ. V lost 5 bases and J 1 base, leaving 12 bases between the germline ends. The CDR3 coding sequence is TGCGCCAGCAGTTATCCGGGACTGAACACCGGGGAGCTGTTTTTT. Its protein is CASSYPGLNTGELFF.

This chain links TRBV7-3 with TRBJ2-1; possible D gene TRBD2, 6 bases. Germline lookup yields CDR1 SGHTA and CDR2 FQGTGA. Trimming shortened V by 5 bases and J by 8 bases, and 19 bases separated the two germline ends. The CDR3 is made up of 15 amino acids. CDR3 DNA sequence: TGTGCCAGCAGCCGACTAGGCTCAGGGTTGGATGAGCAGTTCTTC. It translates to CASSRLGSGLDEQFF.

Details on this clonotype: A far more abundant clone sits one base away, making this likely a read error. This chain connects TRBV27 to TRBJ2-7, with TRBD1 as a possible D gene (6 bases). This CDR3 spans 14 amino acids. Between the trimmed V and J ends, which lost 5 bases and 7 bases, there was a span of 18 bases. Germline V gene lookup returns CDR1 MNHEY and CDR2 SMNVEV (reference sequence). In DNA form, the CDR3 reads TGTGCCAGCAGTACCGACAGGACATACAATGAGCAGTACTTC. Translated, it gives CASSTDRTYNEQYF.